The 23 T cell receptor beta chains listed next were all sequenced from one sample in a study of cytomegalovirus exposure and HLA in healthy donors. Primers included in the PCR were 60 Vbeta and 13 Jbeta primers. Profiled with immunoSEQ multiplex PCR; TCRdb holds only in-frame clones, not every one. Of about 140,000 clones in the sample, 77% were seen once. The sample was PBMCs. The receptor set was obtained from a female donor in good health and CMV-seronegative.

This sequence joins TRBV25-1 and TRBJ2-2, with D maybe TRBD1 (6 bases). The CDR3 length is 13 residues. V was pared by 6 bases and J by 2 bases, with 7 bases between. Germline lookup yields CDR1 MGHDK and CDR2 SYGVNS. Here the CDR3 reads CASSRGNTGELFF. CDR3 bases: TGTGCCAGCAGCAGGGGCAACACCGGGGAGCTGTTTTTT. The complete variable domain, with remaining parts taken from reference TRBV25-1 and TRBJ2-2, reads EADIYQTPRYLVIGTGKKITLECSQTMGHDKMYWYQQDPGMELHLIHYSYGVNSTEKGDLSSESTVSRIRTEHFPLTLESARPSHTSQYLCASSRGNTGELFFGEGSRLTVL.

The chain uses TRBV2 and TRBJ1-5, with no clear D. Trimming cost V 5 bases and J 5 bases, with 4 bases left between them. This CDR3 region has 11 residues. CDR1 and CDR2 (germline): SNHLY, FYNNEI. DNA for the CDR3: TGTGCCAGCAGTATCGATCAGCCCCAGCATTTT. Its translation: CASSIDQPQHF.

The chain combines TRBV6-5 with TRBJ1-5, with TRBD1 matching over 7 bases. With 0 bases clipped from V and 6 bases from J, the junction kept 5 bases outside the gene matches. Germline V gives CDR1 MNHEY, CDR2 SVGAGI. This CDR3 region has 15 residues. CDR3 bases: TGTGCCAGCAGTTACTCTGGGACAGAGTTTCAGCCCCAGCATTTT. Translated, it gives CASSYSGTEFQPQHF.

The CDR3 spells CASSLDRDNQPQHF. DNA of the CDR3: TGTGCCAGCAGCTTAGACAGGGATAATCAGCCCCAGCATTTT. The chain has TRBV5-4 and TRBJ1-5; TRBD1 matches 7 bases. V lost 2 bases, J lost 4 bases, and 3 bases stayed unmatched. The CDR3 covers 14 residues. The germline V gene has CDR1 SGHNT and CDR2 YYREEE (reference sequence).

V usage is TRBV25-1 and J usage is TRBJ2-3; 7 positions match TRBD1. Looked up from germline, CDR1 is MGHDK and CDR2 is SYGVNS. V lost 7 bases and J lost 4; bases outside the gene matches: 8. The CDR3 length is 14 residues. For the CDR3, the DNA is TGTGCCAGCACGCGACAGGGCGTTCCAGATACGCAGTATTTT. It specifies CASTRQGVPDTQYF.

The chain links TRBV5-6 to TRBJ2-1; 13 bases match TRBD2. This CDR3 comprises 17 residues. Per the germline V gene, CDR1 is SGHDT and CDR2 is YYEEEE. J gave up 6 bases and V 0 bases, and 6 bases lay outside the gene matches. The CDR3, as DNA: TGTGCCAGCAGCTTGGGGGATGGACTAGCGGGAGTCAATGAGCAGTTCTTC. Its translation: CASSLGDGLAGVNEQFF.

This chain joins TRBV5-6 and TRBJ2-7; TRBD2 aligns across 9 bases. Germline-derived CDR1 and CDR2 are SGHDT and YYEEEE. The CDR3 has 19 residues. With 4 bases clipped from V and 4 bases from J, the junction kept 21 bases outside the gene matches. CDR3 in DNA: TGTGCCAGCAGCCCGTCGCGCCTTACACGACTAGCGGATAAATACGAGCAGTACTTC. Translated, it gives CASSPSRLTRLADKYEQYF.

V gene TRBV2 combines with J gene TRBJ1-2; 9 bases are shared with TRBD1. The CDR3 runs to 13 residues. CDR1 SNHLY and CDR2 FYNNEI come from the germline V gene. Trimming cost V 5 bases and J 8 bases; bases outside gene matches: 6. The CDR3 loop reads CASSPSTGGGYTF. The DNA for the CDR3 is TGTGCCAGCAGTCCATCGACAGGGGGGGGCTACACCTTC.

Concerning this clone itself: The junction and the germline gene differ at one end; a read error may be behind it. CDR3 region: CASSQAYSDNEQFF. The CDR3 DNA is TGTGCCAGCAGCCAAGCGTACTCCGACAATGAGCAGTTCTTC. The V call is TRBV14, the J call TRBJ2-1; no reliable D call. Germline lookup yields CDR1 SGHDN and CDR2 FVKESK. The CDR3 is made up of 14 amino acids.

This clone was counted a few times. The chain couples TRBV28 to TRBJ1-5; D perhaps matches TRBD1 (6 bases). This CDR3 has 13 residues. Germline CDR1 and CDR2: MDHEN and SYDVKM. V was trimmed by 1 base and J by 12 bases, leaving 13 bases between them. The CDR3 is CASSLFQDSVQHF. The CDR3 region has the DNA TGTGCCAGCAGTTTATTCCAGGACAGCGTCCAGCATTTT.

This sequence joins TRBV30 and TRBJ2-3, with D unresolved. The V and J ends lost 0 bases and 4 bases respectively, with 8 bases between them. The germline CDR1 and CDR2 sequences are GTSNPN and SVGIG (reference sequence). The CDR3 runs to 13 residues. The DNA for the CDR3 is TGTGCCTGGAGTGTCAGTACCCCAGATACGCAGTATTTT. Translated, it gives CAWSVSTPDTQYF.

V usage is TRBV11-2 and J usage is TRBJ2-7; no reliable D call. V lost 1 base and J 6 bases, leaving 10 bases between the germline ends. CDR3 length: 13 amino acids. CDR1 and CDR2 (germline): SGHAT, FQNNGV. The CDR3 sequence: CASSLVQSVEQYF. CDR3 DNA sequence: TGTGCCAGCAGCTTAGTTCAGTCTGTCGAGCAGTACTTC. Drawing the rest from reference TRBV11-2 and TRBJ2-7, the complete variable domain is EAGVAQSPRYKIIEKRQSVAFWCNPISGHATLYWYQQILGQGPKLLIQFQNNGVVDDSQLPKDRFSAERLKGVDSTLKIQPAKLEDSAVYLCASSLVQSVEQYFGPGTRLTVT.

The V and J genes are TRBV11-3 and TRBJ2-2; maybe TRBD1 (5 bases). The CDR3 totals 17 residues. The V end lost 5 bases, the J end lost 7 bases, and 23 bases lay between the germline ends. CDR1 is SGHNT and CDR2 is YENEEA in the germline V gene. The CDR3 protein is CASSAARAGWQVGELFF. The CDR3 bases are TGTGCCAGCAGCGCCGCAAGGGCAGGGTGGCAAGTCGGGGAGCTGTTTTTT.

The chain uses TRBV19 and TRBJ1-3; D is undetermined. Germline loops: CDR1 LNHDA, CDR2 SQIVND (reference sequence). The CDR3 sequence is 16 residues long. Trimming left V 3 bases short and J 0 bases short, with 12 bases between. The CDR3 DNA is TGTGCCAGTAGTATCCAGATAGCTGGCTCTGGAAACACCATATATTTT. Protein: CASSIQIAGSGNTIYF. The full variable domain, in which reference TRBV19 and TRBJ1-3 provide the parts outside the CDR3, is DGGITQSPKYLFRKEGQNVTLSCEQNLNHDAMYWYRQDPGQGLRLIYYSQIVNDFQKGDIAEGYSVSREKKESFPLTVTSAQKNPTAFYLCASSIQIAGSGNTIYFGEGSWLTVV.

The rearrangement uses TRBV27 and TRBJ1-5; a weak D match, TRBD1 (6 bases). Trimming cost V 1 base and J 5 bases, with 21 bases left between them. The CDR3 runs to 18 residues. CDR1 is MNHEY, CDR2 SMNVEV, per germline (reference sequence). The CDR3 nucleotides are TGTGCCAGCAGTTTATACCCTTCGACAGGACGAACTGATCAGCCCCAGCATTTT. This encodes CASSLYPSTGRTDQPQHF.

The V and J genes are TRBV5-5 and TRBJ1-1; D uncertain. V shed 3 bases and J shed 0 bases, with 6 bases lying between them. Germline V gene sequence: CDR1 SGHKS, CDR2 YYEKEE (reference sequence). CDR3 length: 13 residues. CDR3: CASSYTLNTEAFF. Here the CDR3 DNA reads TGTGCCAGCAGCTATACACTGAACACTGAAGCTTTCTTT.

As for this clone: A read error may account for a junction end that differs from germline. The rearrangement joins TRBV2 to TRBJ1-2, with D possibly matching TRBD1 (6 bases). Germline V gene lookup returns CDR1 SNHLY and CDR2 FYNNEI. The CDR3 has 14 residues. The CDR3 region has the DNA TGTGCCAGCATCTCGGCGGGGGCGAACTATGGCTACCCCTTC. Translating it yields CASISAGANYGYPF. The entire variable domain, with the rest obtained from reference TRBV2 and TRBJ1-2, is as follows: EPEVTQTPSHQVTQMGQEVILRCVPISNHLYFYWYRQILGQKVEFLVSFYNNEISEKSEIFDDQFSVERPDGSNFTLKIRSTKLEDSAMYFCASISAGANYGYPFGSGTRLTVV.

Here the CDR3 reads CASSFGRGGHWTDTQYF. The CDR3 coding sequence is TGTGCCAGCAGCTTTGGGCGGGGGGGCCATTGGACAGATACGCAGTATTTT. The V and J genes are TRBV7-8 and TRBJ2-3, with 9 bases identical to TRBD2. The V gene's germline CDR1 is SGHVS and CDR2 FQNEAQ. V lost 3 bases to trimming and J lost 3 bases; unmatched junction nucleotides: 10. CDR3 length: 17 amino acids.

V and J are TRBV19 and TRBJ1-1, with 7 positions matching TRBD1. V lost 1 base and J lost 1; bases outside the gene matches: 3. Germline assignment: CDR1 LNHDA and CDR2 SQIVND (reference sequence). CDR3 length equals 15 residues. For the CDR3, the DNA is TGTGCCAGTAGTATAGGTGGGACAGAGAACACTGAAGCTTTCTTT. Translating it yields CASSIGGTENTEAFF.

This chain connects TRBV29-1 to TRBJ2-3, with 12 bases that match TRBD1. The CDR3 has 13 residues. CDR1 is SQVTM and CDR2 is ANQGSEA in the germline V gene. V was pared by 7 bases and J by 6 bases, with 5 bases of the junction left unmatched. This chain's CDR3 is CSGWDRGRDTQYF. As DNA, the CDR3 is TGCAGCGGCTGGGACAGGGGGCGGGATACGCAGTATTTT.

The genes are TRBV27 and TRBJ2-1; no definite D call. CDR1 and CDR2 (germline): MNHEY, SMNVEV (reference sequence). The V gene lost 3 bases and the J gene lost 7 bases, with 16 bases spanning the gap. The CDR3 runs to 15 residues. The CDR3 nucleotides are TGTGCCAGCAGTTTCGCGGCGTTGGCAGAGAATGAGCAGTTCTTC. Protein sequence: CASSFAALAENEQFF.

In regard to this clone: The junction and the germline gene differ at one end; a read error may be behind it. The J gene is TRBJ2-1, the V gene TRBV7-8; TRBD2 aligns across 9 bases. This CDR3 is 15 amino acids long. The germline V gene has CDR1 SGHVS and CDR2 FQNEAQ. The CDR3 DNA reads TGTGCCAGCACCTTACTAGCGGGCTCCTACAATGAGCAGTTCTTC. This codes for CASTLLAGSYNEQFF.

The genes are TRBV11-3 and TRBJ1-3; D remains unclear. There are 15 residues in the CDR3. The V gene's germline CDR1 is SGHNT and CDR2 YENEEA. The V end was cut by 6 bases, the J end by 2 bases, with 14 bases between. CDR3 bases: TGTGCCAGCAGGGGCCATTCGAAGGCTGGAAACACCATATATTTT. Translating it yields CASRGHSKAGNTIYF.